This T cell receptor (beta chain) was sequenced for a study of CD8+ T cells in alopecia areata. Overall study results and limits: It was lesional scalp, especially alopecia totalis/universalis, that showed higher clonality than normal scalp. The study also sequences resident alphabeta T cells of normal skin in scalp samples.

Regarding treatment: oral pan-JAK inhibitor, 5-10 mg twice daily. Both peripheral blood and punch biopsies of lesional scalp skin were obtained from patients who had alopecia areata. From PBMCs, CD4+ and CD8+ T cells were sorted. For this clone: Its antigen is unidentified.

There are 14 residues in the CDR3. With 3 bases removed from V and 0 bases from J, the gap between germline ends came to 9 bases. CDR1 and CDR2 from the germline V gene are GTSNPN and SVGIG (reference sequence). Sequencing templates came from extracted RNA that was reverse transcribed into cDNA. Sequencing used immunoSEQ multiplex PCR; TCRdb keeps in-frame clones, though not all of them. The table records about 210,000 clones, around 65% of them present only once. J is TRBJ1-5 and V is TRBV30; D is unresolved. The sequencing here drew on CD4+ T cells sorted from blood, taken at approximately week 42, from a patient treated with tofacitinib. The receptor's source is a human donor with alopecia areata. The CDR3 protein is CAWRAGNSNQPQHF. The CDR3 DNA sequence: TGTGCCTGGAGAGCGGGGAATAGCAATCAGCCCCAGCATTTT.